The rows below give T cell receptor beta chains drawn from one sample of a study of cytomegalovirus exposure and HLA in healthy donors. Measured with immunoSEQ multiplex PCR; TCRdb has only the in-frame clones, and not every one. The sample records about 200,000 clones, around 77% being singletons. Sequencing input: PBMCs. The receptors stem from a woman under 40 in good health and CMV-seronegative. The CDR3 runs from the conserved cysteine through the conserved F or W. A D gene is named only where the DNA matches it firmly. Rows may omit the clone size; those that give it use once, few, many or a size class.

size: NA
D: NA
V: TRBV7-2
J: TRBJ1-1
DNA: TGTGCCAGCAGCTTAGATCGGTGGGCCACTGAAGCTTTCTTT
CDR3: CASSLDRWATEAFF

size: NA
D: NA
V: TRBV6-1
J: TRBJ2-2
DNA: TGTGCCAGCACCTCGCCAGGGAACACCGGGGAGCTGTTTTTT
CDR3: CASTSPGNTGELFF

size: NA
D: TRBD1
V: TRBV6-5
J: TRBJ2-1
DNA: TGTGCCAGCAGCCGCACAGGGGGCCGGAATGAGCAGTTCTTC
CDR3: CASSRTGGRNEQFF

size: few
D: NA
V: TRBV4-1
J: TRBJ2-2
DNA: TGCGCCAGCCACAGTGGACCCAGGGTAAATTCCGCCTTGGAAGCTGTTTTT
CDR3: CASHSGPRVNSALEAVF

size: NA
D: TRBD2
V: TRBV14
J: TRBJ2-1
DNA: TGTGCCAGCAGCCAAGCACTCTTACTAGCGGGAGGGCCGGGTATCCATGAGCAGTTCTTC
CDR3: CASSQALLLAGGPGIHEQFF

size: NA
D: TRBD1
V: TRBV5-4
J: TRBJ2-7
DNA: TGTGCCACCACGATCGGGACAGAGCTGAGCGAGCAGTACTTC
CDR3: CATTIGTELSEQYF

size: NA
D: TRBD1
V: TRBV10-3
J: TRBJ2-7
DNA: TGTGCCATCAGTTCCCCCGGGACAGGGGACTACGAGCAGTACTTC
CDR3: CAISSPGTGDYEQYF

size: few
D: TRBD2
V: TRBV6-4
J: TRBJ2-3
DNA: TGTGCCAGCAGTGACTCTAGCGGGGGGGCAGATACGCAGTATTTT
CDR3: CASSDSSGGADTQYF

size: once
D: NA
V: TRBV9
J: TRBJ2-1
DNA: TGTGCCAGCAGCGTAGCAATCCAATACAATGAGCAGTTCTTC
CDR3: CASSVAIQYNEQFF

size: NA
D: TRBD1
V: TRBV28
J: TRBJ2-7
DNA: TGTGCCAGCAGTTTACCAACCGGGACAGCCTTCTACGAGCAGTACTTC
CDR3: CASSLPTGTAFYEQYF

size: few
D: NA
V: TRBV9
J: TRBJ1-1
DNA: TGTGCCAGCAGCGTAGGGACGGGGGGCACTGAAGCTTTCTTT
CDR3: CASSVGTGGTEAFF

size: NA
D: NA
V: TRBV5-1
J: TRBJ1-4
DNA: TGCGCCAGCAGCGAGAATCGGGAAAAACTGTTTTTT
CDR3: CASSENREKLFF

size: NA
D: NA
V: TRBV5-7
J: TRBJ1-2
DNA: TGTGCCAGCAGCCCCCCTTTCCCGTCTCTCTATGGCTACACCTTC
CDR3: CASSPPFPSLYGYTF

size: NA
D: NA
V: TRBV19
J: TRBJ2-2
DNA: TGTGCCAGTAGTATAATTGGACTGAACACCGGGGAGCTGTTTTTT
CDR3: CASSIIGLNTGELFF

size: NA
D: TRBD2
V: TRBV2
J: TRBJ2-3
DNA: TGTGCCAGCAGTGAAAGGCGGGGGGGCGGAACAGATACGCAGTATTTT
CDR3: CASSERRGGGTDTQYF

size: NA
D: NA
V: TRBV19
J: TRBJ1-3
DNA: TGTGCCAGTAGTATAAGGAGGGACCGCCGTAGCTCTGGAAACACCATATATTTT
CDR3: CASSIRRDRRSSGNTIYF

size: few
D: NA
V: TRBV7-9
J: TRBJ2-7
DNA: TGTTCCAGCAGCTCTTCCAGAGGGCCAAACTCCTACGAGCAGTACTTC
CDR3: CSSSSSRGPNSYEQYF

size: NA
D: NA
V: TRBV27
J: TRBJ2-7
DNA: TGTGCCAGCAGTGACGGACTAAGAGATCCCGAGCAGTACTTC
CDR3: CASSDGLRDPEQYF

size: NA
D: TRBD1
V: TRBV7-2
J: TRBJ1-5
DNA: TGTGCCAGCAGCACCCGGACAGGGGATCAGCCCCAGCATTTT
CDR3: CASSTRTGDQPQHF

size: NA
D: TRBD1
V: TRBV5-6
J: TRBJ1-1
DNA: TGTGCCAGCAGCTTGGGCCAGGGGGCATTGGATGAAGCTTTCTTT
CDR3: CASSLGQGALDEAFF

size: NA
D: NA
V: TRBV5-4
J: TRBJ1-1
DNA: TGTGCCAGCAGCTCGGCGGACAGCTCCCGGTTTGAAGCTTTCTTT
CDR3: CASSSADSSRFEAFF

size: NA
D: NA
V: TRBV7-2
J: TRBJ1-1
DNA: TGTGCCAGCAGCTTAGTTTGGGGGGACGCTGAAGCTTTCTTT
CDR3: CASSLVWGDAEAFF

size: once
D: TRBD1
V: TRBV14
J: TRBJ1-3
DNA: TGTGCCAGCAGCCAGAGACAGGGGGCTTTCAGTGGAAACACCATATATTTT
CDR3: CASSQRQGAFSGNTIYF